This TCR beta chain was captured by sequencing in a study of cytomegalovirus exposure and HLA in healthy donors. Overall study findings and caveats: Common viral pathogens seemed, in a later analysis, to connect with several of the most significant clusters. The study flagged about 160 TCR beta chains as cytomegalovirus-associated.

This clone was found a few times. Its antigen is undetermined. PCR amplification relied on 60 Vbeta primers (plus 13 Jbeta primers). Repertoires were generated with immunoSEQ multiplex PCR, while TCRdb's copy carries only in-frame clones and drops some. This repertoire shows about 36,000 clones, approximately 70% found once; its top ten account for about 6%. The receptor was isolated from a man in his thirties or forties in good health and CMV-seronegative. Sequenced input: PBMCs.

Written as DNA, the CDR3 is TGCGCCAGCAGAGGTAGCGGGAGGGGTCACAACGAGCAGTACTTC. Translated: CASRGSGRGHNEQYF. This chain connects TRBV5-1 to TRBJ2-7; 11 bases map to TRBD2. CDR3 length: 15 residues. Germline CDR1 reads SGHRS; CDR2 reads YFSETQ. The V and J ends lost 5 bases and 5 bases, in that order; junction bases with no gene match: 9.